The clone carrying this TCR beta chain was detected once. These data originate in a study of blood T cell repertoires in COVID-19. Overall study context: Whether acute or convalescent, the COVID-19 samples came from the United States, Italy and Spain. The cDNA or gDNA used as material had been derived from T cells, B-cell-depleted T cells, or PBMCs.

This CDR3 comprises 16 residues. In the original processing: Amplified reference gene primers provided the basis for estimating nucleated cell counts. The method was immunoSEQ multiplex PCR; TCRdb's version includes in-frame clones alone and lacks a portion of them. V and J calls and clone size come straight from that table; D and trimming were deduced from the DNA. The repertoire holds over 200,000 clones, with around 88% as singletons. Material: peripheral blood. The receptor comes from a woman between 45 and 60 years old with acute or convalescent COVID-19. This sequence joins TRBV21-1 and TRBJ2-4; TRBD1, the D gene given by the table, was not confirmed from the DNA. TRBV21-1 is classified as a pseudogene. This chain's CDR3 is CASSKRQNIAKNIQYF. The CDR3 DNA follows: TGTGCCAGCAGCAAACGCCAGAATATAGCCAAAAACATTCAGTACTTC.